These 17 T cell receptor beta chains share one sample of origin, sequenced in a study of cytomegalovirus exposure and HLA in healthy donors. The PCR had 60 Vbeta and 13 Jbeta primers. The data were produced by immunoSEQ multiplex PCR, yet TCRdb's version contains in-frame clones alone and is incomplete. Here the sample spans over 70,000 clones, roughly 63% being singletons. Material for sequencing was PBMCs. Source of these receptors: a woman between 45 and 60 years old in good health and CMV-seropositive.

The rearrangement uses TRBV13 and TRBJ1-2, with 8 bases matching TRBD1. Unmatched junction bases numbered 6, after V lost 3 bases and J lost 6 bases. This CDR3 region has 14 residues. Germline V gene data show CDR1 as PRHDT and CDR2 as FYEKMQ (reference sequence). Here the CDR3 DNA reads TGTGCCAGCAGCTTTCGGACAGGGAGCCATGGCTACACCTTC. Translating gives CASSFRTGSHGYTF.

A few counts support this clone. The chain links TRBV28 to TRBJ2-7; tentative D call: TRBD1 (5 bases). CDR1 is MDHEN and CDR2 is SYDVKM in the germline V gene. This CDR3 has 12 residues. V shed 6 bases and J shed 2 bases, with 8 bases lying between them. This CDR3 is CASSTGTYEQYF. The CDR3 DNA reads as TGTGCCAGCAGCACAGGTACCTACGAGCAGTACTTC.

The chain couples TRBV2 to TRBJ1-5, with D hard to call. The germline CDR1 and CDR2 sequences are SNHLY and FYNNEI. The ends were cut back, 1 base at V and 4 bases at J, with 8 bases in the middle. The CDR3 consists of 14 residues. CDR3: CASSEEEGNQPQHF. The CDR3 nucleotides are TGTGCCAGCAGTGAAGAGGAGGGTAATCAGCCCCAGCATTTT.

The chain carries TRBV19 and TRBJ2-2; TRBD1 might be the D (6 bases). This CDR3 spans 14 amino acids. V was shortened by 9 bases and J by 3 bases, with 14 bases between the two germline ends. Germline values: CDR1 LNHDA, CDR2 SQIVND (reference sequence). Written as DNA, the CDR3 is TGTGCCAGCTCACAGGGATTGCACACCGGGGAGCTGTTTTTT. This translates into CASSQGLHTGELFF.

J is TRBJ1-1 and V is TRBV28; D may be TRBD1 (5 bases). The germline V gene has CDR1 MDHEN and CDR2 SYDVKM. This CDR3 has 17 residues. The germline V and J ends were trimmed by 7 bases and 5 bases, with 26 bases remaining between them. The chain's CDR3 is CASKSPGGSSSKTEAFF. Here the CDR3 DNA reads TGTGCCAGCAAGAGCCCCGGGGGGTCTTCTTCGAAAACTGAAGCTTTCTTT.

The chain joins TRBV2 to TRBJ2-3, with 10 bases aligning to TRBD2. Per the germline V gene, CDR1 is SNHLY and CDR2 is FYNNEI. V dropped 8 bases and J dropped 5; count of bases not matched to a gene: 4. This CDR3 region has 13 residues. The CDR3 region is CASGAGGVDTQYF. CDR3 DNA sequence: TGTGCCAGCGGAGCGGGGGGGGTAGATACGCAGTATTTT.

This sequence joins TRBV6-6 and TRBJ2-7; D call uncertain. The ends were cut back, 5 bases at V and 2 bases at J, with 7 bases in the middle. CDR1 and CDR2 from the germline V gene are MNHNY and SVGAGI (reference sequence). The CDR3 length is 12 residues. CDR3 bases: TGTGCCAGCAGTCCCCAGGCCTACGAGCAGTACTTC. This encodes CASSPQAYEQYF.

The chain is built from TRBV6-1 and TRBJ2-5; 9 bases are shared with TRBD1. The V segment lost 4 bases and the J segment 4 bases; nucleotides outside the gene matches: 4. Germline V gene data show CDR1 as MNHNS and CDR2 as SASEGT. The CDR3 loop spans 14 amino acids. The CDR3 region is CASSVTGGTETQYF. In nucleotides, the CDR3 is TGTGCCAGCAGTGTCACAGGGGGCACAGAGACCCAGTACTTC.

The rearrangement links TRBV9 to TRBJ2-5; TRBD2 aligns across 14 bases. CDR1 SGDLS and CDR2 YYNGEE come from the germline V gene. V gave up 2 bases and J gave up 0 bases; unmatched junction bases: 3. The CDR3 covers 17 residues. CDR3 nucleotides: TGTGCCAGCAGCGTGGGGACTAGCGGGGGAGACCAAGAGACCCAGTACTTC. The encoded protein is CASSVGTSGGDQETQYF.

The V gene is TRBV7-9, the J gene TRBJ1-1, with D perhaps TRBD1 (6 bases). Germline V gene data show CDR1 as SEHNR and CDR2 as FQNEAQ (reference sequence). V gave up 5 bases and J gave up 7 bases, with 17 bases separating them. This CDR3 is built from 14 residues. The CDR3 region is CASSVEQGWDEAFF. CDR3 bases: TGTGCCAGCAGCGTTGAACAGGGATGGGATGAAGCTTTCTTT.

V is TRBV11-2 and J is TRBJ1-1, with 9 positions matching TRBD1. The CDR3 runs to 16 residues. The V and J ends lost 7 bases and 4 bases, in that order; junction bases with no gene match: 13. The germline CDR1 and CDR2 sequences are SGHAT and FQNNGV. The CDR3 DNA sequence: TGTGCCAGCACCCTCAAACAGGGGGCACCCCCCACTGAAGCTTTCTTT. This codes for CASTLKQGAPPTEAFF.

The chain has TRBV11-2 and TRBJ1-4; TRBD1 aligns across 9 bases. Looked up from germline, CDR1 is SGHAT and CDR2 is FQNNGV. With V trimmed by 5 bases and J by 8 bases, 6 bases remained unmatched. This CDR3 contains 14 residues. The CDR3 sequence: CASSPGTGYEKLFF. CDR3 in DNA: TGTGCCAGCAGCCCCGGGACAGGGTACGAAAAACTGTTTTTT.

The genes are TRBV10-3 and TRBJ2-5, with D perhaps matching TRBD1 (5 bases). Deletions cut 4 bases from V and 2 bases from J, with 11 bases between. The CDR3 is 14 amino acids. Per the germline V gene, CDR1 is ENHRY and CDR2 is SYGVKD. The CDR3 nucleotides read TGTGCCATCAGTGCTGGGGCAGAACAAGAGACCCAGTACTTC. Protein sequence: CAISAGAEQETQYF.

V usage is TRBV28 and J usage is TRBJ1-5, with no clear D. CDR1 and CDR2 (germline): MDHEN, SYDVKM. V shed 10 bases and J shed 7 bases, with 14 bases lying between them. The CDR3 consists of 12 residues. CDR3 bases: TGTGCCACTGCGAGGCCTCCCCAGCCCCAGCATTTT. Residues: CATARPPQPQHF. Full variable domain (missing parts from reference TRBV28 and TRBJ1-5): DVKVTQSSRYLVKRTGEKVFLECVQDMDHENMFWYRQDPGLGLRLIYFSYDVKMKEKGDIPEGYSVSREKKERFSLILESASTNQTSMYLCATARPPQPQHFGDGTRLSIL.

The V call is TRBV30, the J call TRBJ1-2; possibly TRBD1 for D (6 bases). The CDR3 length is 14 residues. Trimming stripped 0 bases from V and 8 bases from J, with 16 bases between. Germline V gene sequence: CDR1 GTSNPN, CDR2 SVGIG (reference sequence). The CDR3 nucleotides read TGTGCCTGGAGTGTACTGGGGGGGCGTGGAGGCTACACCTTC. This codes for CAWSVLGGRGGYTF.

The chain employs TRBV27 and TRBJ1-1, with D perhaps TRBD1 (5 bases). V lost 2 bases and J lost 3, with 13 bases in between. Germline CDR1 MNHEY, CDR2 SMNVEV (reference sequence). The CDR3 extends over 15 amino acids. CDR3 sequence: CASSLKSSGHTEAFF. CDR3 sequence (DNA): TGTGCCAGCAGTTTAAAATCATCAGGGCACACTGAAGCTTTCTTT.

The chain has TRBV10-1 and TRBJ1-5; 7 nucleotides line up with TRBD1. V was clipped by 2 bases and J by 0 bases; unmatched bases: 4. This CDR3 region has 16 residues. Germline values: CDR1 WNHNN, CDR2 SYGVQD (reference sequence). Here the CDR3 DNA reads TGCGCCAGCAGTGAGAAAGGGGGCCCTAGCAATCAGCCCCAGCATTTT. As protein: CASSEKGGPSNQPQHF.